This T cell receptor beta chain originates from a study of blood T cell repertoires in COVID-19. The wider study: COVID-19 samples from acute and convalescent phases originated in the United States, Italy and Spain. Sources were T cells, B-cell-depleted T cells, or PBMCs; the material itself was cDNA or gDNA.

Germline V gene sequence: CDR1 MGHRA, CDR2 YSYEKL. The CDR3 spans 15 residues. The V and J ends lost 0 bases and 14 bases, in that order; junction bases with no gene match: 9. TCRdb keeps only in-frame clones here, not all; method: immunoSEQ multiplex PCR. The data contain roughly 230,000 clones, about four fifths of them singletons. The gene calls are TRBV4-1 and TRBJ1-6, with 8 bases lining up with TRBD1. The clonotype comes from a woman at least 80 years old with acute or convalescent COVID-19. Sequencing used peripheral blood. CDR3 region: CASSQEEGTDRALHF. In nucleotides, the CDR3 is TGCGCCAGCAGCCAAGAAGAGGGAACGGACAGGGCCCTCCACTTT.